These 31 T cell receptor beta chains were sequenced from one sample in a study of blood T cell repertoires in COVID-19. Profiled with immunoSEQ multiplex PCR; TCRdb holds only in-frame clones, not every one. There are about 140,000 clones in the sample; 82% occur only once, and about 4.2% lies in the top ten. Sequenced sample: peripheral blood. The receptors were sampled from an elderly woman with acute or convalescent COVID-19.

The chain joins TRBV30 to TRBJ2-5; D might be TRBD2 (5 bases). Trimming stripped 3 bases from V and 2 bases from J, with 10 bases between. This CDR3 region has 13 residues. The germline V gene encodes CDR1 GTSNPN and CDR2 SVGIG (reference sequence). The CDR3, as DNA: TGTGCCTGGAGGAGAGGGATTCAAGAGACCCAGTACTTC. It specifies CAWRRGIQETQYF.

The chain combines TRBV7-9 with TRBJ2-7; D uncertain. V was cut by 4 bases and J by 0 bases, with 19 bases left in between. Germline V gene sequence: CDR1 SEHNR, CDR2 FQNEAQ (reference sequence). The length of the CDR3 is 17 residues. CDR3 amino acids: CASSSTATETLSYEQYF. DNA for the CDR3: TGTGCCAGCAGCTCTACGGCAACAGAGACCCTCTCCTACGAGCAGTACTTC.

The J gene is TRBJ2-1, the V gene TRBV30, with 10 bases lining up with TRBD2. Looked up from germline, CDR1 is GTSNPN and CDR2 is SVGIG (reference sequence). Trimming took 0 bases from V and 9 from J; bases not matched to a gene: 2. The CDR3 has 13 residues. In DNA, the CDR3 is TGTGCCTGGAGTGTACTAGCGGGAAGTGAGCAGTTCTTC. Residues: CAWSVLAGSEQFF. The entire variable domain, with the rest obtained from reference TRBV30 and TRBJ2-1, is as follows: SQTIHQWPATLVQPVGSPLSLECTVEGTSNPNLYWYRQAAGRGLQLLFYSVGIGQISSEVPQNLSASRPQDRQFILSSKKLLLSDSGFYLCAWSVLAGSEQFFGPGTRLTVL.

V gene TRBV30 combines with J gene TRBJ2-2; TRBD2 is a possible D gene (6 bases). V gave up 0 bases and J gave up 5 bases, with 13 bases separating them. Germline V CDR1 and CDR2: GTSNPN, SVGIG (reference sequence). The CDR3 consists of 15 residues. CDR3 nucleotide sequence: TGTGCCTGGAGTGTGCCTAGCGTAGGGACCGGGGAGCTGTTTTTT. Amino acids: CAWSVPSVGTGELFF.

This clone was recorded only once. CDR3 sequence: CASSLQWEGINYGYTF. DNA for the CDR3: TGTGCCAGCAGTTTGCAGTGGGAGGGAATCAACTATGGCTACACCTTC. This chain uses TRBV27 with TRBJ1-2; D is uncertain. The CDR3 length is 16 residues. V was trimmed by 3 bases and J by 2 bases, leaving 16 bases between them. From germline, CDR1 is MNHEY and CDR2 SMNVEV (reference sequence).

Written as DNA, the CDR3 is TGTGCCAGCAGGGTCGGAGATCGAAACACCATATATTTT. Its protein is CASRVGDRNTIYF. The chain combines TRBV12-3 or TRBV12-4 with TRBJ1-3; D not certain. V lost 6 bases and J lost 5, with 11 bases in between. The CDR3 is 13 residues long.

The chain recombines TRBV30 with TRBJ2-1; 13 positions match TRBD2. The CDR3 is 18 residues long. The germline CDR1 and CDR2 sequences are GTSNPN and SVGIG (reference sequence). The CDR3 here is CAGGPGLAGFGSYNEQFF. CDR3 nucleotide sequence: TGTGCGGGTGGACCGGGACTAGCGGGGTTCGGTTCCTACAATGAGCAGTTCTTC.

This clone was detected once. This chain joins TRBV10-3 and TRBJ2-7, with 9 bases fitting TRBD1. From germline, CDR1 is ENHRY and CDR2 SYGVKD. Trimming took 0 bases from V and 3 from J; bases not matched to a gene: 6. The CDR3 runs 16 residues. CDR3: CAISESKGQGNYEQYF. CDR3 nucleotide sequence: TGTGCCATCAGTGAGTCGAAGGGACAGGGTAACTACGAGCAGTACTTC.

The chain combines TRBV15 with TRBJ1-4; TRBD1 aligns across 8 bases. Germline V gene lookup returns CDR1 LNHNV and CDR2 YYDKDF (reference sequence). J lost 0 bases, V lost 0 bases, and 9 bases had no gene match. This CDR3 comprises 19 residues. Here the CDR3 DNA reads TGTGCCACCAGCAGAGATCCCACAGGGGGGCCTACAACTAATGAAAAACTGTTTTTT. Residues: CATSRDPTGGPTTNEKLFF.

The chain employs TRBV18 and TRBJ1-2, with D possibly matching TRBD1 (5 bases). The germline gives CDR1 KGHSH, CDR2 LQKENI. The ends were cut back, 6 bases at V and 8 bases at J, with 19 bases in the middle. The CDR3 covers 14 residues. The CDR3 spells CASSTPQVRGGYTF. In nucleotides, the CDR3 is TGTGCCAGCTCGACCCCCCAGGTTCGGGGGGGCTACACCTTC.

In this sample, this clone turned up once. V and J are TRBV5-1 and TRBJ2-1; D might be TRBD2 (6 bases). Germline-derived CDR1 and CDR2 are SGHRS and YFSETQ. CDR3 size: 15 residues. V was pared by 4 bases and J by 5 bases, with 16 bases between. The CDR3 DNA follows: TGCGCCAGCAGCACGTTTAGCGGAGCAAACAATGAGCAGTTCTTC. It codes for CASSTFSGANNEQFF.

The chain has TRBV18 and TRBJ2-3, with D perhaps TRBD2 (6 bases). Germline CDR1 reads KGHSH; CDR2 reads LQKENI. This CDR3 spans 18 amino acids. V lost 3 bases to trimming and J lost 0 bases, with 19 bases between them. The CDR3 nucleotides read TGTGCCAGCTCACCCGGGTCTTACGGGGGACCTAGCACAGATACGCAGTATTTT. It codes for CASSPGSYGGPSTDTQYF.

This chain connects TRBV2 to TRBJ2-7; TRBD2 is a possible D gene (5 bases). The ends were cut back, 5 bases at V and 7 bases at J, with 15 bases in the middle. Per germline, CDR1 SNHLY and CDR2 FYNNEI. The CDR3 is 13 amino acids. CDR3 sequence reads: CASSPLPGGEQYF. The CDR3 bases are TGTGCCAGCAGTCCACTGCCCGGCGGGGAGCAGTACTTC.

The chain recombines TRBV7-3 with TRBJ2-1; TRBD2 agrees at 8 bases. Per germline, CDR1 SGHTA and CDR2 FQGTGA. Unmatched junction bases numbered 6, after V lost 2 bases and J lost 6 bases. This CDR3 is 15 amino acids long. CDR3 residues: CASSLAGGGPNEQFF. CDR3 bases: TGTGCCAGCAGCTTAGCGGGGGGAGGGCCCAATGAGCAGTTCTTC. Combining the CDR3 with reference TRBV7-3 and TRBJ2-1 gives the whole variable domain GAGVSQTPSNKVTEKGKYVELRCDPISGHTALYWYRQSLGQGPEFLIYFQGTGAADDSGLPNDRFFAVRPEGSVSTLKIQRTERGDSAVYLCASSLAGGGPNEQFFGPGTRLTVL.

The rearrangement uses TRBV4-1 and TRBJ1-5, with D possibly matching TRBD1 (6 bases). The CDR3 sequence is 15 residues long. Germline V CDR1 and CDR2: MGHRA, YSYEKL. The V and J ends lost 10 bases and 5 bases respectively, with 21 bases between them. CDR3 sequence (DNA): TGCGCCAACCGTAGATTTGGGGACACTCATCAGCCCCAGCATTTT. It yields the protein CANRRFGDTHQPQHF.

This chain joins TRBV15 and TRBJ2-7; 12 bases line up with TRBD2. The CDR3 loop spans 13 amino acids. V was pared by 5 bases and J by 6 bases, with 2 bases of the junction left unmatched. Germline assignment: CDR1 LNHNV and CDR2 YYDKDF (reference sequence). Written as DNA, the CDR3 is TGTGCCACCAGCGCTAGCGGGAGGGTCGAGCAGTACTTC. This codes for CATSASGRVEQYF.

The V call is TRBV7-9, the J call TRBJ2-1; the D is unclear. The V and J ends lost 1 base and 4 bases respectively, with 8 bases between them. This CDR3 is built from 14 residues. Germline values: CDR1 SEHNR, CDR2 FQNEAQ (reference sequence). CDR3 residues: CASSLDLVYNEQFF. In DNA, the CDR3 is TGTGCCAGCAGCTTAGATTTAGTATACAATGAGCAGTTCTTC.

This rearrangement joins TRBV7-9 to TRBJ2-3, with D possibly being TRBD2 (5 bases). The ends were cut back, 1 base at V and 6 bases at J, with 11 bases in the middle. The CDR3 extends over 14 amino acids. The germline gives CDR1 SEHNR, CDR2 FQNEAQ (reference sequence). CDR3 in DNA: TGTGCCAGCAGCTTAGGGGTCTCGGGGGATACGCAGTATTTT. Translating gives CASSLGVSGDTQYF. Together with reference TRBV7-9 and TRBJ2-3, the CDR3 gives the full variable domain: DTGVSQNPRHKITKRGQNVTFRCDPISEHNRLYWYRQTLGQGPEFLTYFQNEAQLEKSRLLSDRFSAERPKGSFSTLEIQRTEQGDSAMYLCASSLGVSGDTQYFGPGTRLTVL.

V usage is TRBV5-1 and J usage is TRBJ2-7; the D is unclear. The germline V and J ends were trimmed by 0 bases and 7 bases, with 14 bases remaining between them. Germline V lookup: CDR1 SGHRS, CDR2 YFSETQ. This CDR3 contains 14 residues. As DNA, the CDR3 is TGCGCCAGCAGCTTGGGGCAGGCTGCTACGGAGCAGTACTTC. It encodes CASSLGQAATEQYF.

V gene TRBV2 combines with J gene TRBJ1-4, with TRBD1 identical over 7 bases. With V trimmed by 7 bases and J by 6 bases, 8 bases remained unmatched. The CDR3 sequence is 14 residues long. Germline V gene sequence: CDR1 SNHLY, CDR2 FYNNEI. CDR3 region: CASTLQGGDEKLFF. CDR3 in DNA: TGTGCCAGCACACTCCAGGGGGGAGATGAAAAACTGTTTTTT.

The chain links TRBV2 to TRBJ2-2; 10 positions agree with TRBD2. This CDR3 has 16 residues. Germline loops: CDR1 SNHLY, CDR2 FYNNEI. V trimming: 8 bases; J trimming: 0 bases; junction bases outside the gene matches: 6. Here the CDR3 DNA reads TGTGCCAGCCGCCGACTAGCGGGCTCGAACACCGGGGAGCTGTTTTTT. Its translation: CASRRLAGSNTGELFF. The whole variable domain, filled in from reference TRBV2 and TRBJ2-2, reads EPEVTQTPSHQVTQMGQEVILRCVPISNHLYFYWYRQILGQKVEFLVSFYNNEISEKSEIFDDQFSVERPDGSNFTLKIRSTKLEDSAMYFCASRRLAGSNTGELFFGEGSRLTVL.

The DNA of the CDR3 is TGTGCCAGCAGTTTAGATGGTCGGGTTTTAAAGACCTACGAGCAGTACTTC. Amino acid sequence: CASSLDGRVLKTYEQYF. This chain links TRBV27 with TRBJ2-7; D not resolved. CDR3 size: 17 residues. Germline-derived CDR1 and CDR2 are MNHEY and SMNVEV (reference sequence). V was cut by 2 bases and J by 2 bases, with 19 bases left in between.

CDR3 loop: CASNAGTDDGYTF. The DNA for the CDR3 is TGCGCCAGCAACGCCGGGACAGACGATGGCTACACCTTC. The chain links TRBV5-1 to TRBJ1-2, with TRBD1 matching 7 bases. Per the germline V gene, CDR1 is SGHRS and CDR2 is YFSETQ. The CDR3 length is 13 residues. J lost 6 bases, V lost 6 bases, and 8 bases had no gene match. The whole variable domain, filled in from reference TRBV5-1 and TRBJ1-2, reads KAGVTQTPRYLIKTRGQQVTLSCSPISGHRSVSWYQQTPGQGLQFLFEYFSETQRNKGNFPGRFSGRQFSNSRSEMNVSTLELGDSALYLCASNAGTDDGYTFGSGTRLTVV.

V is TRBV12-2 and J is TRBJ1-1. TRBV12-2 is a pseudogene segment. The CDR3 runs 13 residues. CDR3 residues: CASRTLRNTEAFF. CDR3 coding DNA: TGTGCAAGTCGAACCCTTAGGAACACTGAAGCTTTCTTT.

J is TRBJ1-5 and V is TRBV18; 7 bases fit TRBD1. CDR3 length equals 19 residues. CDR1 and CDR2 from the germline V gene are KGHSH and LQKENI. The junction had 18 bases not matched to a gene; V was cut back by 6 bases and J by 1 base. The CDR3: CASSPQGQPLGGSNQPQHF. The CDR3 DNA follows: TGTGCCAGCTCGCCGCAGGGACAGCCCTTGGGTGGGAGCAATCAGCCCCAGCATTTT.

This clone was seen a handful of times. The chain links TRBV28 to TRBJ1-6; TRBD1 matches 8 bases. CDR1 is MDHEN, CDR2 SYDVKM, per germline. This CDR3 comprises 20 residues. V gave up 2 bases and J gave up 0 bases; unmatched junction bases: 12. The CDR3 is CASSLGYGTGLSSYNSPLHF. The DNA of the CDR3 is TGTGCCAGCAGTTTAGGATATGGGACAGGTCTTTCCTCCTATAATTCACCCCTCCACTTT.

This clone was observed a few times. The chain has TRBV10-3 and TRBJ2-1, with 8 bases lining up with TRBD1. V shed 3 bases and J 5 bases; nucleotides not matched to a gene: 6. The germline V gene encodes CDR1 ENHRY and CDR2 SYGVKD. The CDR3 spans 15 residues. The CDR3 nucleotides read TGTGCCATCAGTGATAACAGGGGGAAGGACAATGAGCAGTTCTTC. Its protein is CAISDNRGKDNEQFF.

The gene calls are TRBV27 and TRBJ2-2; 9 nucleotides match TRBD1. The CDR3 loop spans 15 amino acids. Germline-derived CDR1 and CDR2 are MNHEY and SMNVEV (reference sequence). J lost 4 bases, V lost 5 bases, and 5 bases had no gene match. The CDR3 DNA reads TGTGCCAGCAGTCCCAGGGACAGGGTCACCGGGGAGCTGTTTTTT. It codes for CASSPRDRVTGELFF.

The DNA for the CDR3 is TGTGCCAGCAGCTTACAGGGGCGGCTTTCGGATACGCAGTATTTT. Translation gives CASSLQGRLSDTQYF. V gene TRBV7-3 combines with J gene TRBJ2-3; D may be TRBD1 (6 bases). V was shortened by 2 bases and J by 6 bases, with 15 bases between the two germline ends. The CDR3 is made up of 15 amino acids. CDR1 and CDR2 (germline): SGHTA, FQGTGA. Complete variable domain (other parts from reference TRBV7-3 and TRBJ2-3): GAGVSQTPSNKVTEKGKYVELRCDPISGHTALYWYRQSLGQGPEFLIYFQGTGAADDSGLPNDRFFAVRPEGSVSTLKIQRTERGDSAVYLCASSLQGRLSDTQYFGPGTRLTVL.

J is TRBJ1-2 and V is TRBV27; D might be TRBD1 (6 bases). CDR1 and CDR2 from the germline V gene are MNHEY and SMNVEV (reference sequence). Trimming took 2 bases from V and 4 from J, leaving 20 bases between them. The CDR3 is 17 residues long. In DNA form, the CDR3 reads TGTGCCAGCAGTTTACGGGGGGGCAGGGCCGAGTTCTATGGCTACACCTTC. Amino acid sequence: CASSLRGGRAEFYGYTF.

The rearrangement uses TRBV30 and TRBJ1-2, with a possible D match to TRBD1 (5 bases). CDR1 is GTSNPN, CDR2 SVGIG, per germline (reference sequence). Trimming removed 5 bases from V and 2 bases from J, with 12 bases in between. The CDR3 is made up of 13 amino acids. The CDR3 here is CAWGAAGNYGYTF. DNA for the CDR3: TGTGCCTGGGGGGCCGCGGGGAACTATGGCTACACCTTC.